The T cell receptor beta chain described here comes from a study of shared clonotypes between healthy human individuals. The naive CD8 fraction comprised CD45RO-negative cells positively selected for CCR7 and excluded terminally differentiated effector memory CD45RA+ cells. The germline CDR1 and CDR2 sequences are SGHDT and YYEEEE. There are 13 residues in the CDR3. Unmatched junction bases numbered 1, after V lost 5 bases and J lost 5 bases. Produced via immunoSEQ multiplex PCR; TCRdb's table is partial and in-frame only. The table shows millions of clones, with 85% to 95% occurring only once. Study observations and caveats: The study generally estimated greater richness for naive than memory subsets.

Concerning this clone: Its matching antigen is unknown.

The receptor's source is a man younger than 30 in good health. Some clones in this sample may be carry-over from other donors' samples. Sequencing was performed on naive CD8+ T cells from PBMCs. The J gene is TRBJ2-3, the V gene TRBV5-6, with 11 bases identical to TRBD2. CDR3 amino acids: CASRGTSGDTQYF. DNA of the CDR3: TGTGCCAGCAGGGGGACTAGCGGAGATACGCAGTATTTT. The full variable domain, rest sourced from reference TRBV5-6 and TRBJ2-3, is DAGVTQSPTHLIKTRGQQVTLRCSPKSGHDTVSWYQQALGQGPQFIFQYYEEEERQRGNFPDRFSGHQFPNYSSELNVNALLLGDSALYLCASRGTSGDTQYFGPGTRLTVL.